Presented here are 26 T cell receptor beta chains from one specimen sequenced in a study of cytotoxic CD8 clonotypes in ibrutinib-treated CLL (dated by TCRdb to the early 2020s). The library came from the immunoSEQ multiplex PCR assay. TCRdb's version of the immuneACCESS table is confined to in-frame rearrangements and falls short of the full clone set. An unresolved V gene accounts for under half of the shortfall where checked; the remainder is of unknown origin. This sample lists hundreds of thousands of clones; 60% to 75% were detected once. Of the sample, less than 20% falls within the top ten clones. Interpreted using the paper, the time point label stands for: 20 to 30 months on ibrutinib. The source was PBMCs, collected after 24 months of ibrutinib treatment. These receptors originate from a human donor with chronic lymphocytic leukemia.

The sample holds one count of this clone. The chain carries TRBV18 and TRBJ1-5; D call uncertain. Germline V gene lookup returns CDR1 KGHSH and CDR2 LQKENI. V was clipped by 2 bases and J by 1 base, with 12 bases between them. This CDR3 comprises 16 residues. The CDR3 is CASSPGEGISNQPQHF. The CDR3 DNA follows: TGTGCCAGCTCACCAGGAGAAGGAATAAGCAATCAGCCCCAGCATTTT.

The chain employs TRBV28 and TRBJ2-5, with TRBD2 matching 11 bases. Germline CDR1 and CDR2: MDHEN and SYDVKM. This CDR3 contains 16 residues. Trimming cost V 6 bases and J 5 bases; bases outside gene matches: 11. As DNA, the CDR3 is TGTGCCAGCAGCCATCCGGGACTAGCGGATCGTGAGACCCAGTACTTC. It translates to CASSHPGLADRETQYF. Looking up the rest from reference TRBV28 and TRBJ2-5 gives the full variable domain: DVKVTQSSRYLVKRTGEKVFLECVQDMDHENMFWYRQDPGLGLRLIYFSYDVKMKEKGDIPEGYSVSREKKERFSLILESASTNQTSMYLCASSHPGLADRETQYFGPGTRLLVL.

This clone was recorded only once. V is TRBV5-5 and J is TRBJ2-5, with 7 bases identical to TRBD1. The length of the CDR3 is 14 residues. Germline lookup yields CDR1 SGHKS and CDR2 YYEKEE (reference sequence). V was clipped by 2 bases and J by 3 bases; unmatched bases: 4. CDR3 in amino acids: CASSLPTGKETQYF. The CDR3 DNA follows: TGTGCCAGCAGCTTACCGACAGGGAAAGAGACCCAGTACTTC.

This chain joins TRBV27 and TRBJ2-1, with D tentatively TRBD2 (5 bases). Germline V gene data show CDR1 as MNHEY and CDR2 as SMNVEV (reference sequence). V lost 2 bases and J lost 3, with 8 bases in between. The CDR3 sequence is 14 residues long. This chain's CDR3 is CASSLRDYYNEQFF. The CDR3 DNA reads as TGTGCCAGCAGTTTACGGGATTACTACAATGAGCAGTTCTTC.

The chain employs TRBV7-8 and TRBJ2-5; possible D gene TRBD2, 6 bases. The V gene's germline CDR1 is SGHVS and CDR2 FQNEAQ. The CDR3 consists of 15 residues. V lost 0 bases and J lost 9, with 17 bases in between. The CDR3 nucleotides are TGTGCCAGCAGCTTAGCGGGGGAGGCCGGGTCGGCCCAGTACTTC. Protein sequence: CASSLAGEAGSAQYF.

The chain links TRBV7-2 to TRBJ2-7; possibly TRBD1 or TRBD2 for D (5 bases each). From germline, CDR1 is SGHTA and CDR2 FQGNSA. The V and J ends lost 4 bases and 0 bases respectively, with 10 bases between them. The CDR3 is made up of 14 amino acids. Here the CDR3 DNA reads TGTGCCAGCAGCTCATCCGGGACCTCCTACGAGCAGTACTTC. Its protein is CASSSSGTSYEQYF.

V is TRBV25-1 and J is TRBJ2-2; the D gene is possibly TRBD1 (6 bases). V gave up 5 bases and J gave up 4 bases, with 11 bases separating them. This CDR3 contains 14 residues. Germline CDR1 and CDR2: MGHDK and SYGVNS. CDR3 amino acids: CASSQDRITGELFF. CDR3 DNA sequence: TGTGCCAGCAGTCAGGACAGAATCACCGGGGAGCTGTTTTTT.

This clone was seen a few times. The chain combines TRBV4-1 with TRBJ1-2, with D perhaps TRBD1 (5 bases). The V gene's germline CDR1 is MGHRA and CDR2 YSYEKL. V shed 1 base and J shed 3 bases, with 12 bases lying between them. The CDR3 sequence is 15 residues long. This chain's CDR3 is CASSQGDRSDYGYTF. DNA of the CDR3: TGCGCCAGCAGCCAAGGTGACAGATCAGACTATGGCTACACCTTC.

This chain connects TRBV5-4 to TRBJ2-5; 11 nucleotides match TRBD2. The CDR3 has 17 residues. CDR1 is SGHNT, CDR2 YYREEE, per germline (reference sequence). V trimming: 1 base; J trimming: 5 bases; junction bases outside the gene matches: 10. CDR3 protein: CASSLRASGRPEETQYF. CDR3 in DNA: TGTGCCAGCAGCTTGAGGGCTAGCGGGAGGCCCGAGGAGACCCAGTACTTC.

V gene TRBV4-3 combines with J gene TRBJ2-1; D gene ambiguous. V was cut by 0 bases and J by 10 bases, with 10 bases left in between. This CDR3 spans 13 amino acids. Germline CDR1 is LGHNA and CDR2 is YSLEER. The CDR3 reads CASSQDITYEQFF. The CDR3, as DNA: TGCGCCAGCAGCCAAGATATCACCTACGAGCAGTTCTTC.

This clone was observed a handful of times. The rearrangement joins TRBV2 to TRBJ2-5, with no clear D. This CDR3 is 15 amino acids long. V gave up 1 base and J gave up 5 bases, with 14 bases separating them. Per germline, CDR1 SNHLY and CDR2 FYNNEI. In DNA, the CDR3 is TGTGCCAGCAGTGAAGACCAAGACCCGACGGAGACCCAGTACTTC. It yields the protein CASSEDQDPTETQYF.

The chain carries TRBV2 and TRBJ2-1; the match to TRBD2 covers 7 bases. CDR1 SNHLY and CDR2 FYNNEI come from the germline V gene. Germline trimming cut 4 bases from V and 7 bases from J; bases unmatched to any gene: 4. This CDR3 is 13 amino acids long. As DNA, the CDR3 is TGTGCCAGCAGTGCAGGGCGGGAGAATGAGCAGTTCTTC. It codes for CASSAGRENEQFF.

This clone was picked up a small number of times. The chain couples TRBV19 to TRBJ2-7; 9 bases line up with TRBD1. The CDR3 length is 14 residues. The germline V gene has CDR1 LNHDA and CDR2 SQIVND (reference sequence). After removal of 3 bases from V and 5 bases from J, the junction contained 5 bases not matched to a gene. CDR3 sequence: CASSMGQGANEQYF. CDR3 nucleotides: TGTGCCAGTAGTATGGGACAGGGAGCCAACGAGCAGTACTTC.

The rearrangement uses TRBV4-3 and TRBJ1-4; possibly TRBD1 for D (5 bases). Looked up from germline, CDR1 is LGHNA and CDR2 is YSLEER. Trimming took off 1 base at V and 2 bases at J, with 14 bases between the two ends. This CDR3 spans 17 amino acids. The CDR3 loop is CASSQGQSPLTNEKLFF. The CDR3 DNA is TGCGCCAGCAGCCAAGGACAGTCCCCGTTGACTAATGAAAAACTGTTTTTT.

This chain links TRBV30 with TRBJ1-5; D possibly corresponds to TRBD1 (5 bases). V was trimmed by 5 bases and J by 1 base, leaving 9 bases between them. The germline V gene encodes CDR1 GTSNPN and CDR2 SVGIG (reference sequence). This CDR3 has 13 amino acids. The DNA of the CDR3 is TGTGCCTGGGGGGCGGGGAGCAATCAGCCCCAGCATTTT. Amino acid sequence: CAWGAGSNQPQHF.

The chain has TRBV7-3 and TRBJ2-5; 8 bases are a match to TRBD2. This CDR3 comprises 15 residues. In germline, CDR1 is SGHTA, CDR2 FQGTGA. Trimming took 3 bases from V and 4 from J; bases not matched to a gene: 7. The DNA for the CDR3 is TGTGCCAGCAGCTTGGCGGGAGGCAGGAGAGAGACCCAGTACTTC. It translates to CASSLAGGRRETQYF.

The CDR3 DNA sequence: TGCGCCAGCAGCCACCTAGGACAGGTCCAAGAGACCCAGTACTTC. Translating it yields CASSHLGQVQETQYF. This chain joins TRBV4-1 and TRBJ2-5; 7 positions agree with TRBD1. The CDR3 extends over 15 amino acids. CDR1 is MGHRA, CDR2 YSYEKL, per germline. V shed 3 bases, J shed 1 base, and the junction held 5 bases outside the gene matches.

V usage is TRBV27 and J usage is TRBJ2-7, with D perhaps TRBD1 or TRBD2 (5 bases each). Trimming stripped 5 bases from V and 2 bases from J, with 10 bases between. The CDR3 is made up of 13 amino acids. Germline V CDR1 and CDR2: MNHEY, SMNVEV (reference sequence). The CDR3 reads CASSGGPPYEQYF. In nucleotides, the CDR3 is TGTGCCAGCAGTGGGGGACCTCCCTACGAGCAGTACTTC.

As DNA, the CDR3 is TGTGCCAGCAGTGGGGCCGACAGTTTCACTGAAGCTTTCTTT. This encodes CASSGADSFTEAFF. The chain joins TRBV6-6 to TRBJ1-1; tentative D call: TRBD1 (5 bases). The V end was cut by 5 bases, the J end by 4 bases, with 14 bases between. The CDR3 length is 14 residues. CDR1 is MNHNY and CDR2 is SVGAGI in the germline V gene (reference sequence).

CDR3 sequence reads: CASSLLAGGSNEKLFF. The CDR3 DNA reads TGTGCCAGCAGCTTACTGGCAGGCGGGTCGAATGAAAAACTGTTTTTT. The chain links TRBV14 to TRBJ1-4; D is unresolved. V shed 5 bases and J shed 5 bases, with 18 bases lying between them. CDR3 length: 16 residues. Germline V gene data show CDR1 as SGHDN and CDR2 as FVKESK.

This clone has a single count. This chain joins TRBV9 and TRBJ1-3; 9 nucleotides agree with TRBD1. The CDR3 has 17 amino acids. Per germline, CDR1 SGDLS and CDR2 YYNGEE. V shed 3 bases and J 0 bases; nucleotides not matched to a gene: 7. The CDR3 loop reads CASSDPGTGISGNTIYF. CDR3 in DNA: TGTGCCAGCAGCGATCCCGGGACAGGGATCTCTGGAAACACCATATATTTT.

The chain carries TRBV5-1 and TRBJ1-1; D is unresolved. The CDR3 sequence is 12 residues long. Germline loops: CDR1 SGHRS, CDR2 YFSETQ. V was pared by 5 bases and J by 7 bases, with 12 bases between. The CDR3 DNA sequence: TGCGCCAGCAGAAGGTTAAACGGTGAAGCTTTCTTT. Encoded protein: CASRRLNGEAFF.

The chain recombines TRBV6-5 with TRBJ1-5, with no clear D. CDR1 MNHEY and CDR2 SVGAGI come from the germline V gene. The CDR3 extends over 15 amino acids. Trimming stripped 0 bases from V and 1 base from J, with 7 bases between. CDR3 DNA sequence: TGTGCCAGCAGTTACTCTGTCGGGAGCAATCAGCCCCAGCATTTT. Protein product: CASSYSVGSNQPQHF.

V and J are TRBV28 and TRBJ1-5, with D possibly matching TRBD1 (6 bases). V gave up 4 bases and J gave up 5 bases, with 9 bases separating them. The CDR3 consists of 13 residues. The germline CDR1 and CDR2 sequences are MDHEN and SYDVKM. CDR3 residues: CASSYRVDQPQHF. CDR3 nucleotides: TGTGCCAGCAGTTACAGGGTTGATCAGCCCCAGCATTTT.

The chain recombines TRBV20-1 with TRBJ2-4; unclear D gene. This CDR3 is 11 amino acids long. Germline assignment: CDR1 DFQATT and CDR2 SNEGSKA (reference sequence). The V and J ends lost 5 bases and 5 bases respectively, with 7 bases between them. The CDR3 DNA follows: TGCAGTGCTCCGACCCAAAACATTCAGTACTTC. It codes for CSAPTQNIQYF.

The chain has TRBV29-1 and TRBJ2-7; TRBD2 matches at 14 bases. J was trimmed by 3 bases and V by 0 bases; bases with no gene match: 1. This CDR3 comprises 15 residues. Germline CDR1 and CDR2: SQVTM and ANQGSEA. The CDR3 region is CSVEDGTSGSYEQYF. CDR3 nucleotide sequence: TGCAGCGTTGAAGACGGGACTAGCGGGAGCTACGAGCAGTACTTC.